This TCR beta chain originates from a study of blood T cell repertoires in COVID-19. Whole-study context: Samples representing acute and convalescent COVID-19 were sourced from the United States, Italy and Spain.

Using immunoSEQ multiplex PCR, the repertoire was profiled, and TCRdb retains in-frame clones only, with some absent. The sample has roughly 120,000 clones, about 92% seen once. The CDR3 contains 15 residues. Germline V lookup: CDR1 DFQATT, CDR2 SNEGSKA (reference sequence). Germline trimming cut 3 bases from V and 4 bases from J; bases unmatched to any gene: 4. During active infection, Seattle patients enrolled and were then monitored through disease. The sample consisted of peripheral blood. This chain connects TRBV20-1 to TRBJ2-3; 13 bases line up with TRBD2. The TCR sequence derives from a man aged 60-69 years with COVID-19, enrolled during active disease. As DNA, the CDR3 is TGCAGTGCTAGTAAACTAGCGGGAGGGGCAGATACGCAGTATTTT. Translated, it gives CSASKLAGGADTQYF.